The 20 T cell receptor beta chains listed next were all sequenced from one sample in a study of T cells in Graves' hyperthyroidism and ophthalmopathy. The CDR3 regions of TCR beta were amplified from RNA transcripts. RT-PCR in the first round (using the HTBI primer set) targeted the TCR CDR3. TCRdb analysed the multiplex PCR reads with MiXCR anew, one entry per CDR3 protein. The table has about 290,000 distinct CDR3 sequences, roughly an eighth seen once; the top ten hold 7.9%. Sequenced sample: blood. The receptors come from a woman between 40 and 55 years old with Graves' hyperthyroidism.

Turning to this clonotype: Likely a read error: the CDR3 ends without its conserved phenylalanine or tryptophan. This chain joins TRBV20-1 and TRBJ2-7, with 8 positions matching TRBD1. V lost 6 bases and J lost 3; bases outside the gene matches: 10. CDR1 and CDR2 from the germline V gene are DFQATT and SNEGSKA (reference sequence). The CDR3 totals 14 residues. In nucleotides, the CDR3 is TGCAGTGCGACACCTAGACAGGGGTACTACGAGCAGTACTTG. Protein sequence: CSATPRQGYYEQYL.

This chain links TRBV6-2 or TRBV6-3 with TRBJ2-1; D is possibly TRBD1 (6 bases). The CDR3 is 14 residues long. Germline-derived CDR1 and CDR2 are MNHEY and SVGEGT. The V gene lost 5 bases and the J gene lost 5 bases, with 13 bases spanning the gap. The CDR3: CASSIQGPDNEQFF. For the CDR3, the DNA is TGTGCCAGCAGTATACAGGGCCCTGACAATGAGCAGTTCTTC.

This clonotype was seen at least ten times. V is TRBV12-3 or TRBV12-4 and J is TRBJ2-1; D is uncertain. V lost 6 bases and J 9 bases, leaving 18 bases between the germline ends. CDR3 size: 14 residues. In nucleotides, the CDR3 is TGTGCCAGCAGCCCCAGTTATAGGGTGACTGAGCAGTTCTTC. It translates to CASSPSYRVTEQFF.

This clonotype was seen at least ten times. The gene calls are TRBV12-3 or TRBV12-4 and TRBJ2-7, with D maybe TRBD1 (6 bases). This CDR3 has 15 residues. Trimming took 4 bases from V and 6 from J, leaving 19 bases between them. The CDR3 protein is CASSSPGDTPPEQYF. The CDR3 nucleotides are TGTGCCAGCAGTTCCCCCGGGGACACCCCTCCCGAGCAGTACTTC.

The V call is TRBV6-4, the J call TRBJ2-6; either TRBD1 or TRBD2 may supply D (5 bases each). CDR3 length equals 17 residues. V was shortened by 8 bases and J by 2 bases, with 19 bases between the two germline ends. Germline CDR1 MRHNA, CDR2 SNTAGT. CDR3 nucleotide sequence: TGTGCCAGCGCGCCGGGACCCCAAGCTCCTGGGGCCAACGTCCTGACTTTC. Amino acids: CASAPGPQAPGANVLTF.

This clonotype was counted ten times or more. CDR3 region: CSASSAVNTEAFF. The CDR3 bases are TGCAGTGCTAGTTCGGCAGTCAACACTGAAGCTTTCTTT. The rearrangement uses TRBV20-1 and TRBJ1-1; D gene uncertain. The V end was cut by 3 bases, the J end by 2 bases, with 10 bases between. The CDR3 consists of 13 residues. The germline V gene encodes CDR1 DFQATT and CDR2 SNEGSKA (reference sequence).

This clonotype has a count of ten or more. The CDR3, as DNA: TGTGCCAGCAAGGGACAGAGGAACACCGGGGAGCTGTTTTTT. This sequence encodes CASKGQRNTGELFF. The chain uses TRBV2 and TRBJ2-2; 7 bases are shared with TRBD1. Looked up from germline, CDR1 is SNHLY and CDR2 is FYNNEI. CDR3 length: 14 residues. J lost 1 base, V lost 7 bases, and 3 bases had no gene match.

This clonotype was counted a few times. The CDR3 DNA is TGCGCCAGCAGCGGACTCGGGACTGCTCAAGAGACCCAGTACTTC. Its translation: CASSGLGTAQETQYF. This chain links TRBV5-1 with TRBJ2-5; TRBD2 is a possible D gene (6 bases). V lost 4 bases, J lost 2 bases, and 15 bases lay in between. The CDR3 runs to 15 residues. CDR1 and CDR2 (germline): SGHRS, YFSETQ.

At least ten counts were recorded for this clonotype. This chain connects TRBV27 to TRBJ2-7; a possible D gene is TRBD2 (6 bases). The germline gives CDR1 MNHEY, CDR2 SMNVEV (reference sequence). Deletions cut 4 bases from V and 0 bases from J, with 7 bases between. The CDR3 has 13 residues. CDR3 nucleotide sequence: TGTGCCAGCAGTTGGCGGGGCTCCTACGAGCAGTACTTC. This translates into CASSWRGSYEQYF.

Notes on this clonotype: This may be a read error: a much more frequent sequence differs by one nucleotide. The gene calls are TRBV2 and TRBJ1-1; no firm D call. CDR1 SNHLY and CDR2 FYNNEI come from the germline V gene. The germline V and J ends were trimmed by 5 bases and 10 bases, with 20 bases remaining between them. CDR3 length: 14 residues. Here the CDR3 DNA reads TGTGCCAGCAGTAATGAGGTGATAGATTCCGGAGCTTTCTTT. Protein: CASSNEVIDSGAFF.

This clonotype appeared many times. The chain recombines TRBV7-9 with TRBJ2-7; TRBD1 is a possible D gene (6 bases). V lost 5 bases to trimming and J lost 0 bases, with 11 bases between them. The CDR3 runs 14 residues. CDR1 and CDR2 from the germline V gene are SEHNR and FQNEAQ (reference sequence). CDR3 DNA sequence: TGTGCCAGCAGCGCAGGACAGTTCTCCTACGAGCAGTACTTC. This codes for CASSAGQFSYEQYF. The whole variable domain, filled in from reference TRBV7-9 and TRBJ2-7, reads DTGVSQNPRHKITKRGQNVTFRCDPISEHNRLYWYRQTLGQGPEFLTYFQNEAQLEKSRLLSDRFSAERPKGSFSTLEIQRTEQGDSAMYLCASSAGQFSYEQYFGPGTRLTVT.

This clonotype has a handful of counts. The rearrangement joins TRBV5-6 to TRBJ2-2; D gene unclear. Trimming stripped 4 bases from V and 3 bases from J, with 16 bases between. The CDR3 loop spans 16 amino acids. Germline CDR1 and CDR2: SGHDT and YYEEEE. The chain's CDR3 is CASSLRVGPDTGELFF. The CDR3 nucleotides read TGTGCCAGCAGCCTCCGTGTAGGGCCAGACACCGGGGAGCTGTTTTTT.

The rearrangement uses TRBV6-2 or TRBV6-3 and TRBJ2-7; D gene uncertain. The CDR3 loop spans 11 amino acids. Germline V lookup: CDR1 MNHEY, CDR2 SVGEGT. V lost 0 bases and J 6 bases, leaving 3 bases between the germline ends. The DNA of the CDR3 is TGTGCCAGCAGTTACTCCCTCGAGCAGTACTTC. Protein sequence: CASSYSLEQYF.

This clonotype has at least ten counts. The CDR3 here is CASISMTGAMNTEAFF. CDR3 nucleotide sequence: TGTGCCAGCATTTCCATGACAGGGGCAATGAACACTGAAGCTTTCTTT. This chain joins TRBV12-3 or TRBV12-4 and TRBJ1-1, with 8 bases identical to TRBD1. The CDR3 runs 16 residues. Germline trimming cut 7 bases from V and 0 bases from J; bases unmatched to any gene: 10.

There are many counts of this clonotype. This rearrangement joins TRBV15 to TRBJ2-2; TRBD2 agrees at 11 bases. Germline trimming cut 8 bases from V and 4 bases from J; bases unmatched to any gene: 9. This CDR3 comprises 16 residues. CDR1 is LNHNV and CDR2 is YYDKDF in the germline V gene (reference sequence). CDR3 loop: CATHTSGRGGTGELFF. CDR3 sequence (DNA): TGTGCCACCCATACTAGCGGGAGAGGGGGCACCGGGGAGCTGTTTTTT.

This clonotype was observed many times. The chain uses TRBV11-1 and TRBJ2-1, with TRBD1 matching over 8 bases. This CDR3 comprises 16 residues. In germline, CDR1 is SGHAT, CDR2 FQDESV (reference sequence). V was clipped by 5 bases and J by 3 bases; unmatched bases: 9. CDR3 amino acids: CASSASGTGVYNEQFF. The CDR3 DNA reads TGTGCCAGCAGCGCTTCCGGGACAGGAGTCTACAATGAGCAGTTCTTC. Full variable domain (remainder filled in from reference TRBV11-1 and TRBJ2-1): EAEVAQSPRYKITEKSQAVAFWCDPISGHATLYWYRQILGQGPELLVQFQDESVVDDSQLPKDRFSAERLKGVDSTLKIQPAELGDSAMYLCASSASGTGVYNEQFFGPGTRLTVL.

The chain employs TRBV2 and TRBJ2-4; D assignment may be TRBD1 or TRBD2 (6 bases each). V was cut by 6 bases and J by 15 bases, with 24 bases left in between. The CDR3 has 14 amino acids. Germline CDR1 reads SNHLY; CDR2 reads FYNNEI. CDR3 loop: CASSEGGAPLFGYF. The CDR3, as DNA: TGTGCCAGCAGCGAGGGGGGAGCCCCACTATTCGGGTACTTC.

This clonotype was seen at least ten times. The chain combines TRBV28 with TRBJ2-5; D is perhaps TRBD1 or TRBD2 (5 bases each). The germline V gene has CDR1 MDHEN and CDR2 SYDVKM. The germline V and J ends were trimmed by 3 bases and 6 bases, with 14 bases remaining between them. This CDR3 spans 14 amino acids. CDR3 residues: CASSFDGAVKTQYF. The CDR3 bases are TGTGCCAGCAGTTTTGACGGGGCGGTGAAGACCCAGTACTTC.

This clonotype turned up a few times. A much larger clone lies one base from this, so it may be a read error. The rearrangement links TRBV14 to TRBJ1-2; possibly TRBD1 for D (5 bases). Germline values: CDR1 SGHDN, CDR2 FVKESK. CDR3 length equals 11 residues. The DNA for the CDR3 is TGTGCCAACAGCCAGGGTGGTGGCTACACCTTC. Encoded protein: CANSQGGGYTF.

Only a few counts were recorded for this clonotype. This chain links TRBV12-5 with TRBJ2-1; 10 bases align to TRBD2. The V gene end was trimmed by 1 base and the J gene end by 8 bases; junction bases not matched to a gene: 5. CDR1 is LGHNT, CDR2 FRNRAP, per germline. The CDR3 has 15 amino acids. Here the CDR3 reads CASGLASGRFHEQFF. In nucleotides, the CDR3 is TGTGCTAGTGGTTTGGCTAGCGGGAGATTCCATGAGCAGTTCTTC.